The TCR beta chain described here comes from a study of CD8+CD57+ T cells in acquired aplastic anemia. Of note for this clonotype: Its antigen remains unknown.

TCR beta VDJ and CDR3 profiles were obtained from a genomic DNA template. Each CDR3 protein gets one entry after TCRdb re-called the reads with MiXCR. Of some 280,000 distinct CDR3 sequences listed, 55% to 65% are singletons. There are 15 residues in the CDR3. The ends lost 8 bases at V and 9 bases at J; junction bases unmatched: 12. The germline CDR1 and CDR2 sequences are SNHLY and FYNNEI. Study-wide results and limits: Both patients and controls carried the same twenty-nine CD8+ CDR3 sequences.

The source of this sequence is a human donor with severe aplastic anemia or a healthy control (not recorded which). Sequenced material: sorted CD4+, CD8+, or CD8+CD57+ T cells (not recorded which) from PBMCs. The chain is built from TRBV2 and TRBJ1-6; 8 bases align to TRBD1. CDR3 region: CASQTLDRVGSPLHF. Written as DNA, the CDR3 is TGTGCCAGCCAAACCCTGGACAGGGTTGGTTCACCCCTCCACTTT.